Listed below are T cell receptor beta chains from one sample, sequenced in a study of post-analysis software for immune sequencing data. MiXCR, applied by TCRdb to the PCR reads, yields one record per CDR3 protein. The sample has a few hundred thousand distinct CDR3 sequences, less than 35% seen once; the top ten hold roughly an eighth. The material sequenced was blood. The receptors derive from a girl under 18 with multiple sclerosis. The CDR3 runs from the conserved cysteine through the conserved F or W. Fields, in order: J gene, D gene, V gene, clone size, CDR3 DNA, CDR3 protein. D genes are given only for firm matches. Size is omitted from some rows. Given values are once, few, many or a class for expanded clones.

J gene: TRBJ2-2
D gene: TRBD1
V gene: TRBV27
clone size: -
CDR3 DNA: TGTGCCAGCAGTTCGACAGGGGTATGGACCGGGGAGCTGTTTTTT
CDR3 protein: CASSSTGVWTGELFF

J gene: TRBJ2-7
D gene: TRBD2
V gene: TRBV9
clone size: -
CDR3 DNA: TGTGCCAGCAGCGTAGGTACTAGCGGCCCCTACGGGCAGTACTTC
CDR3 protein: CASSVGTSGPYGQYF

J gene: TRBJ2-7
D gene: -
V gene: TRBV5-1
clone size: few
CDR3 DNA: TGCGCCAGCAGGGGATACGACGAGCAGTACTTC
CDR3 protein: CASRGYDEQYF

J gene: TRBJ2-3
D gene: TRBD2
V gene: TRBV3-1
clone size: few
CDR3 DNA: TGTGCCAGCAGCCACCACTATCTAGCGGGGGGGCCAGATACGCAGTATTTT
CDR3 protein: CASSHHYLAGGPDTQYF

J gene: TRBJ1-5
D gene: TRBD1
V gene: TRBV6-2/TRBV6-3
clone size: -
CDR3 DNA: TGTGCCAGCAGCCGGACAGGGGGCGACAATCAGCCCCAGCATTTT
CDR3 protein: CASSRTGGDNQPQHF

J gene: TRBJ2-1
D gene: TRBD2
V gene: TRBV12-3/TRBV12-4
clone size: few
CDR3 DNA: TGTGCCAGCAGTTTGGGGGAGGGGTTCTACAATGAGCAGTTCTTC
CDR3 protein: CASSLGEGFYNEQFF

J gene: TRBJ2-7
D gene: TRBD2
V gene: TRBV5-1
clone size: -
CDR3 DNA: TGCGCCAGCAGCTTGGCCGGGGGGGTGTACGGGCAGTACTTC
CDR3 protein: CASSLAGGVYGQYF

J gene: TRBJ2-1
D gene: TRBD2
V gene: TRBV3-1
clone size: -
CDR3 DNA: TGTGCCAGCAGCCAAGATACAGGGACTAGTGTGGACAATGAGCAGTTCTTC
CDR3 protein: CASSQDTGTSVDNEQFF

J gene: TRBJ1-5
D gene: TRBD1
V gene: TRBV5-1
clone size: -
CDR3 DNA: TGCGCCAGCAGCTTGGGCGGGACAGGGGCCAATCAGCCCCAGCATTTT
CDR3 protein: CASSLGGTGANQPQHF

J gene: TRBJ2-1
D gene: -
V gene: TRBV11-2
clone size: -
CDR3 DNA: TGTGCCAGCAGCCTCAACCCGGGACCCTACAATGAGCAGTTCTTC
CDR3 protein: CASSLNPGPYNEQFF

J gene: TRBJ1-5
D gene: TRBD1
V gene: TRBV7-8
clone size: few
CDR3 DNA: TGTGCCAGCAGCCAAATCCCCGGACAGGTGATCAATCAGCCCCAGCATTTT
CDR3 protein: CASSQIPGQVINQPQHF

J gene: TRBJ1-1
D gene: TRBD1
V gene: TRBV28
clone size: -
CDR3 DNA: TGTGCCAGCAGTTCCAGGGGGCGGTACACTGAAGCTTTCTTT
CDR3 protein: CASSSRGRYTEAFF

J gene: TRBJ1-2
D gene: TRBD1
V gene: TRBV5-1
clone size: -
CDR3 DNA: TGCGCCAGCAGCTCGCCCGGGACAGCTGCTGGCTACACCTTC
CDR3 protein: CASSSPGTAAGYTF

J gene: TRBJ2-1
D gene: TRBD1
V gene: TRBV29-1
clone size: few
CDR3 DNA: TGCAGCGCTGGACAGGGTTCAACCTACAATGAGCAGTTCTTC
CDR3 protein: CSAGQGSTYNEQFF